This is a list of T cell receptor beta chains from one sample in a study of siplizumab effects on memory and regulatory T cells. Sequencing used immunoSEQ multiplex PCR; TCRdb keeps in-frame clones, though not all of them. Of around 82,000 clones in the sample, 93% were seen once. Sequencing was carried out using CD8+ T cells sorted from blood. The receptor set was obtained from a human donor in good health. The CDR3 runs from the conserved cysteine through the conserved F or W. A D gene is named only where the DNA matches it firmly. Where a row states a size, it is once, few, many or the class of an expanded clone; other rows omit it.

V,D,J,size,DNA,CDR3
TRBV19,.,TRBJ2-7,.,TGTGCCAGTAGTGCCTACTACGAGCAGTACTTC,CASSAYYEQYF
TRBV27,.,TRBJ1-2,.,TGTGCCAGCAGTTTATCCCGGGACACCCCCTATGGCTACACCTTC,CASSLSRDTPYGYTF
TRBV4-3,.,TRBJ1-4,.,TGCGCCAGCAGCCAAGATCCCCGGGGGGGAACTAATGAAAAACTGTTTTTT,CASSQDPRGGTNEKLFF
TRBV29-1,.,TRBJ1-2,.,TGCAGCGTTGAGGACCCGACAGAGAACTATGGCTACACCTTC,CSVEDPTENYGYTF
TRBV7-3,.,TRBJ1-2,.,TGTGCCAGCAGCCTCGGGGGCTCTAACTATGGCTACACCTTC,CASSLGGSNYGYTF
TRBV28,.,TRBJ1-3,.,TGTGCCAGCACCCTGGAGGCGGGGTGGGGAAACACCATATATTTT,CASTLEAGWGNTIYF
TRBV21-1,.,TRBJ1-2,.,TGTGCCAGCGTAGGCAGTATGGAGGAAGGCTACACCTTC,CASVGSMEEGYTF
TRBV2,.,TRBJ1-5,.,TGTGCCAGCAGGGACTCTTATAGCAATCAGCCCCAGCATTTT,CASRDSYSNQPQHF
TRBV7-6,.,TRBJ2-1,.,TGTGCCAGCAGCTCCGCCGACGACACCCAGTTCTTC,CASSSADDTQFF
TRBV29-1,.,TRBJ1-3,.,TGCAGCGTTGAAGAGGGGGCGCTGGGAAACACCATATATTTT,CSVEEGALGNTIYF
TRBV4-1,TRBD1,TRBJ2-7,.,TGCGCCAGCAGCCAAGAGGGACAGGGTGGTTTCGACGAGCAGTACTTC,CASSQEGQGGFDEQYF
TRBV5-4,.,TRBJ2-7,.,TGTGCCAGCAGCTTAGGTGAGGGTGTGGACGAGCAGTACTTC,CASSLGEGVDEQYF
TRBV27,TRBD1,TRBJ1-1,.,TGTGCCAGCAGTTTACAGGGGGGCACTGAAGCTTTCTTT,CASSLQGGTEAFF
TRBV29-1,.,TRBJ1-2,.,TGCAGCGTCCCCGGGACACATGCTAACTATGGCTACACCTTC,CSVPGTHANYGYTF
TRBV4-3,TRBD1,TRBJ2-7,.,TGCGCCAGCAGCCCGGACAGGGGTGGCTACGAGCAGTACTTC,CASSPDRGGYEQYF
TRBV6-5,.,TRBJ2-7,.,TGTGCCAGCAGTTACTTTGGGGACTCCTACGAGCAGTACTTC,CASSYFGDSYEQYF
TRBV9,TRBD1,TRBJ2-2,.,TGTGCCAGCAGCGGCGGCAGGGGGCATCCCGGGGAGCTGTTTTTT,CASSGGRGHPGELFF
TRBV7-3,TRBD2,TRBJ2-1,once,TGTGCCAGCAGCTCCTCTGAACTAGCGGGGCTTTACAATGAGCAGTTCTTC,CASSSSELAGLYNEQFF
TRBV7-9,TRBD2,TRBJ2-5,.,TGTGCCAGCAGCCATCAGACTAGCGGGGGGGCCTGGACCCAGTACTTC,CASSHQTSGGAWTQYF
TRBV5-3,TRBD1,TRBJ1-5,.,TGTGCCAGAAGCCCCAGGGTAGGGGGCGAAGGTCAGCCCCAGCATTTT,CARSPRVGGEGQPQHF
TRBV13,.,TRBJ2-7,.,TGTGCCAGCAGCTCCAGGGGGGGGACCGGGACAGTCCTCTACGAGCAGTACTTC,CASSSRGGTGTVLYEQYF
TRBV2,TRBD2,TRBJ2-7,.,TGTGCCAGCAGTGTTCTCGGACTAGCGTGGGAGCAGTACTTC,CASSVLGLAWEQYF
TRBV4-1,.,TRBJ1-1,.,TGCGCCAGCAGCCAAGTAGGACAGGAAGCTTTCTTT,CASSQVGQEAFF
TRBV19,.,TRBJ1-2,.,TGTGCCAGTACCTCGGCGGATTGGGACTATGGCTACACCTTC,CASTSADWDYGYTF
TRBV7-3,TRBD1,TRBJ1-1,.,TGTGCCAGCAGCCCTTGGACAGGCCCAATAAACACTGAAGCTTTCTTT,CASSPWTGPINTEAFF
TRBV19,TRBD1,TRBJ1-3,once,TGTGCCAGTAGTACCCTACAGGGGCCCCTGGGGAACACCATATATTTT,CASSTLQGPLGNTIYF
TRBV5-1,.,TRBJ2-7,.,TGCGCCAGCACCCGGAGGGGATTAGGTAGGAACGAGCAGTACTTC,CASTRRGLGRNEQYF
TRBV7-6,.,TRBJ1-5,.,TGTGCCAGCAGCTTAGGGCCCGGACCTACTAGCAATCAGCCCCAGCATTTT,CASSLGPGPTSNQPQHF
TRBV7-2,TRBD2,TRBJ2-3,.,TGTGCCAGCAGCTTAGTAAGCGGGGGCCACGGCACAGATACGCAGTATTTT,CASSLVSGGHGTDTQYF
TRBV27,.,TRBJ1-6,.,TGTGCCAGCAGTTTGGGGGTATCGGAGACCTATAATTCACCCCTCCACTTT,CASSLGVSETYNSPLHF
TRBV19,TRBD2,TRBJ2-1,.,TGTGCCAGTAGTATCACTAGCGGGGACTCCTACAATGAGCAGTTCTTC,CASSITSGDSYNEQFF